The 2 T cell receptor beta chains presented below share a single source sample, sequenced in a study of cytotoxic CD8 clonotypes in ibrutinib-treated CLL. Clones were read by immunoSEQ multiplex PCR, and TCRdb kept only the in-frame ones, dropping some. The sample lists about 130,000 clones; approximately 80% were seen once. The material sequenced was PBMCs, taken after 24 months of ibrutinib treatment. All receptors come from a human donor with chronic lymphocytic leukemia.

The rearrangement uses TRBV6-5 and TRBJ2-1, with D tentatively TRBD1 or TRBD2 (6 bases each). The germline V and J ends were trimmed by 8 bases and 0 bases, with 14 bases remaining between them. The CDR3 extends over 15 amino acids. Germline-derived CDR1 and CDR2 are MNHEY and SVGAGI. CDR3 DNA: TGTGCCAGCCGCGGAGGGGGAAGCTCCTACAATGAGCAGTTCTTC. It is translated as CASRGGGSSYNEQFF.

The chain links TRBV7-2 to TRBJ1-6; D remains ambiguous. V shed 5 bases and J shed 7 bases, with 15 bases lying between them. CDR3 length equals 15 residues. Germline CDR1 reads SGHTA; CDR2 reads FQGNSA. The CDR3 DNA follows: TGTGCCAGCAGCGCTAGTGGGCCGAGCAATTCACCCCTCCACTTT. It translates to CASSASGPSNSPLHF. Full variable domain (outside the CDR3, taken from reference TRBV7-2 and TRBJ1-6): GAGVSQSPSNKVTEKGKDVELRCDPISGHTALYWYRQSLGQGLEFLIYFQGNSAPDKSGLPSDRFSAERTGGSVSTLTIQRTQQEDSAVYLCASSASGPSNSPLHFGNGTRLTVT.